The T cell receptor (beta chain) under discussion was sequenced for a study of Ad26.COV2.S vaccination and SARS-CoV-2 variants. On the study more broadly: Sample donor was a member of the COV1001 Ad26.COV2.S trial arm.

Treatment meaning: 19 received Ad26.COV2.S at low or high dose, single or two shots; about 5 received placebo; per-sample allocation not given. Sampling happened 63 days after the first vaccine or placebo injection. In Boston, an adult donor aged 18-55 years took part. As its vector, the vaccine had Ad26, which expressed Wuhan-strain SARS-CoV-2 spike. Trimming took 4 bases from V and 3 from J, leaving 7 bases between them. The germline CDR1 and CDR2 sequences are SGHRS and YFSETQ. The CDR3 length is 13 residues. Regarding the study as a whole: Recipients of either vaccine or placebo displayed similar breadth of non-spike TCRs.

To note about this clone: Its antigen remains unknown.

Assay: immunoSEQ multiplex PCR; the TCRdb copy retains only in-frame clones and omits some. In the table there are 330,000 or so clones, under 90% of which are singletons. The rearrangement uses TRBV5-1 and TRBJ2-2; D not resolved. Sample: peripheral blood, taken in a trial of Ad26.COV2.S vaccine versus placebo. The receptor comes from a person between 18 and 65 years old who received the Ad26.COV2.S COVID-19 vaccine or a placebo. The chain's CDR3 is CASSDGYTGELFF. CDR3 coding DNA: TGCGCCAGCAGCGATGGTTACACCGGGGAGCTGTTTTTT.